This TCR beta chain came from a study of blood T cell repertoires in COVID-19. Study at large: The study drew acute and convalescent COVID-19 samples from the United States, Italy and Spain. From T cells, B-cell-depleted T cells, or PBMCs came the material, which was cDNA or gDNA.

Methods used by the authors: How many nucleated cells were present was estimated from reference gene primer amplification. Generated by immunoSEQ multiplex PCR, the TCRdb table keeps only in-frame clones and is missing some. V and J calls plus clone size are reproduced from that table; the DNA served to infer D and trimming. The sample shows roughly 330,000 clones, roughly 82% of them seen only once. Trimming removed 3 bases from V and 9 bases from J; junction bases left unmatched: 10. The germline V gene has CDR1 SGHNT and CDR2 YYREEE (reference sequence). CDR3 size: 16 residues. This TCR derives from a woman between 50 and 59 years old with acute or convalescent COVID-19. Sequencing was performed on peripheral blood. This chain connects TRBV5-4 to TRBJ2-7; 15 bases fit TRBD2. The CDR3 spells CASSSGTSGRTLGQYF. CDR3 in DNA: TGTGCCAGCAGCTCGGGGACTAGCGGGAGGACGCTCGGGCAGTACTTC.